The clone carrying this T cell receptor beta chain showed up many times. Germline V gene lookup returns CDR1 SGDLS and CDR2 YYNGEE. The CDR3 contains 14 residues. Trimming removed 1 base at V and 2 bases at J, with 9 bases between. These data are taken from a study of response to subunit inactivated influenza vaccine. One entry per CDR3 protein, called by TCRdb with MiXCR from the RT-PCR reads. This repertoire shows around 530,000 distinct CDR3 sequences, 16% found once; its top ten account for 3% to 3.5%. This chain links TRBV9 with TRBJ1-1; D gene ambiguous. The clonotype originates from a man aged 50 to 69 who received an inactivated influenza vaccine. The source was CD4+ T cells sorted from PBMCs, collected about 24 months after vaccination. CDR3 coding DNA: TGTGCCAGCAGCGTACGCCCAAGTAACACTGAAGCTTTCTTT. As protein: CASSVRPSNTEAFF.